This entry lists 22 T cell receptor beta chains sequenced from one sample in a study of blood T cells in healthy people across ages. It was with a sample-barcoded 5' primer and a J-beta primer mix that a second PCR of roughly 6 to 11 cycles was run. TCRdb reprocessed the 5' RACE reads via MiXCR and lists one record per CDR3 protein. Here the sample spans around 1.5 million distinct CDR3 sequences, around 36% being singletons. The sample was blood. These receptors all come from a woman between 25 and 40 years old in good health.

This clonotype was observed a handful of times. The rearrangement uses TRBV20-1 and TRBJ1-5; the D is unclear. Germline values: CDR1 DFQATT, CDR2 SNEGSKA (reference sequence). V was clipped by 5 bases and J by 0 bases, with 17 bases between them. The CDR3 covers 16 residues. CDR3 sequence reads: CSASDNSLYSNQPQHF. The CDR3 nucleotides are TGCAGTGCTTCAGATAACAGCTTGTATAGCAATCAGCCCCAGCATTTT.

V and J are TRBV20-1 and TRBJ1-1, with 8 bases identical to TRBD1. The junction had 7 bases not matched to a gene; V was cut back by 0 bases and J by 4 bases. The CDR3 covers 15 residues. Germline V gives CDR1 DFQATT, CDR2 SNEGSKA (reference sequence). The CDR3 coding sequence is TGCAGTGCTAGAGACCAGGGGGCGTCGGGCACTGAAGCTTTCTTT. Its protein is CSARDQGASGTEAFF.

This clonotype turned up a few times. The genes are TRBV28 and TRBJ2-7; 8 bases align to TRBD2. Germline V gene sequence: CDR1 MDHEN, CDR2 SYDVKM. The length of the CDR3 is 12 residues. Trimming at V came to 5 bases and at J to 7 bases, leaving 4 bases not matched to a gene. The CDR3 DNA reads TGTGCCAGCAGTAGCGGGAGTGGTGAGCAGTACTTC. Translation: CASSSGSGEQYF.

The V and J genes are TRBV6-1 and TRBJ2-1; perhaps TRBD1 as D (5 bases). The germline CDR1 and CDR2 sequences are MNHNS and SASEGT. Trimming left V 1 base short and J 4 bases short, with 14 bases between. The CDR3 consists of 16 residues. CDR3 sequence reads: CASSEVAQGGYNEQFF. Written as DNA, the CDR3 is TGTGCCAGCAGTGAAGTGGCGCAGGGTGGGTACAATGAGCAGTTCTTC.

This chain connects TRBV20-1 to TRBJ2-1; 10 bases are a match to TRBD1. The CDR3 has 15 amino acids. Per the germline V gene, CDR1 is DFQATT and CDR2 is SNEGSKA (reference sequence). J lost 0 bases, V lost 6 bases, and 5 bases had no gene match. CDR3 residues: CSAWTGGSSYNEQFF. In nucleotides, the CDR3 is TGCAGTGCCTGGACAGGGGGAAGCTCCTACAATGAGCAGTTCTTC.

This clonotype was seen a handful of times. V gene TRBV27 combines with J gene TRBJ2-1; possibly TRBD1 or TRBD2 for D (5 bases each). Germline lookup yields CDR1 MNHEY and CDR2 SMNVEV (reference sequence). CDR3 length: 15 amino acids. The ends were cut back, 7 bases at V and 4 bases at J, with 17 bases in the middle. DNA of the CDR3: TGTGCCAGCAATGGGGACGCTAGGCCATACAATGAGCAGTTCTTC. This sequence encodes CASNGDARPYNEQFF.

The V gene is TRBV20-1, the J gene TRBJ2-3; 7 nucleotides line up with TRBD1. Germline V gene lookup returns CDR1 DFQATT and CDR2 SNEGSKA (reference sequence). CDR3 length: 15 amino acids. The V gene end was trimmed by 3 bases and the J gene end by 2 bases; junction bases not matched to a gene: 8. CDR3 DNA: TGCAGTGCTAGGGGGACAGAAAAGACCACAGATACGCAGTATTTT. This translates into CSARGTEKTTDTQYF.

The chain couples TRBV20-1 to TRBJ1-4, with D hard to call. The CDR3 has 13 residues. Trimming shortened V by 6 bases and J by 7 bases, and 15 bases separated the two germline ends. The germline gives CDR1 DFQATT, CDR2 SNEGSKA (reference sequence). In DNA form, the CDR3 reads TGCAGTGCCGCGGTCGGGATAGGTGAAAAACTGTTTTTT. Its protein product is CSAAVGIGEKLFF.

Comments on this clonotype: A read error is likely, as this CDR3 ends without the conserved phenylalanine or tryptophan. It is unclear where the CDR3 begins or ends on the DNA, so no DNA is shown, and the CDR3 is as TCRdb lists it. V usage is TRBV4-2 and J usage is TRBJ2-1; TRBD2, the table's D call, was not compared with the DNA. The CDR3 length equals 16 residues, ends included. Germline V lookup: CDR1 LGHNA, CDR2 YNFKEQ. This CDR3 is CASSQGTLKEGYTFGS.

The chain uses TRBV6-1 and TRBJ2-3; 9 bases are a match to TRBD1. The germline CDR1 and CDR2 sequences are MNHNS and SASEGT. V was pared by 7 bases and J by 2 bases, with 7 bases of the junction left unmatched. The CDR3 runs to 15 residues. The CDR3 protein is CASTWTGVLTDTQYF. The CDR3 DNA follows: TGTGCCAGCACCTGGACAGGGGTACTCACAGATACGCAGTATTTT.

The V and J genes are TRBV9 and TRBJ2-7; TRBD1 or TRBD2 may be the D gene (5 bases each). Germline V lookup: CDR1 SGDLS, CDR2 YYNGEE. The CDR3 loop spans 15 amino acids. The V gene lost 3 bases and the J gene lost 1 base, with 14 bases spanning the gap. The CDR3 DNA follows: TGTGCCAGCAGCGCCGAAGGGACGGGTTCCTACGAGCAGTACTTC. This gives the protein CASSAEGTGSYEQYF. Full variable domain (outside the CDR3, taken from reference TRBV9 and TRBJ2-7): DSGVTQTPKHLITATGQRVTLRCSPRSGDLSVYWYQQSLDQGLQFLIQYYNGEERAKGNILERFSAQQFPDLHSELNLSSLELGDSALYFCASSAEGTGSYEQYFGPGTRLTVT.

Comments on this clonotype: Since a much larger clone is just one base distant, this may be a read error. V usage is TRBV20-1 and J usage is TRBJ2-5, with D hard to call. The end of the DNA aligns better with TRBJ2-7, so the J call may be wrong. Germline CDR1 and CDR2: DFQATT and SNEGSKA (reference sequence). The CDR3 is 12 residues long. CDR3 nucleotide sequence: TGCAGTGCTAGAGCCCCTTTGGACGAGCAGTACTTC. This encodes CSARAPLDEQYF.

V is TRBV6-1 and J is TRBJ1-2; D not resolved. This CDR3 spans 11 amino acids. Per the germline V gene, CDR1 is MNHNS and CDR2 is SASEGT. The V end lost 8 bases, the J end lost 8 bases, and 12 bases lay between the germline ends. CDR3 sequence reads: CASSAVRGYTF. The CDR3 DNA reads TGTGCCAGCTCGGCTGTTCGGGGCTACACCTTC.

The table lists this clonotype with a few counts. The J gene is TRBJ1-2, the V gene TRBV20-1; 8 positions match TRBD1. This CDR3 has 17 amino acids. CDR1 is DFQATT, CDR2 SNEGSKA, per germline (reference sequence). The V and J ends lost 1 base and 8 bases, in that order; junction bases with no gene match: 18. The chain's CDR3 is CSARAIDPTGAGRGYTF. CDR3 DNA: TGCAGTGCTAGAGCCATAGACCCGACAGGGGCGGGCCGGGGCTACACCTTC.

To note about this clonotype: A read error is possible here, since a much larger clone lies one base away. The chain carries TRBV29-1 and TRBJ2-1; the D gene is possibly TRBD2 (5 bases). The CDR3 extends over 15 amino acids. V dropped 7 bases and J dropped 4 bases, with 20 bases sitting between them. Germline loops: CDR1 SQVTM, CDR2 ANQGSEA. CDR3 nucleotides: TGCAGCGAGCTCTCTGTCGGGATATTATACAATGAGCAGTTCTTC. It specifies CSELSVGILYNEQFF.

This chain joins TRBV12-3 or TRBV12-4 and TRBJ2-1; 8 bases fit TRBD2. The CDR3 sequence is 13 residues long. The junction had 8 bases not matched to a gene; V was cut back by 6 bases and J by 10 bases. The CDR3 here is CASSAGGNGEQFF. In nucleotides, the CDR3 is TGTGCCAGCAGCGCGGGAGGAAACGGGGAGCAGTTCTTC.

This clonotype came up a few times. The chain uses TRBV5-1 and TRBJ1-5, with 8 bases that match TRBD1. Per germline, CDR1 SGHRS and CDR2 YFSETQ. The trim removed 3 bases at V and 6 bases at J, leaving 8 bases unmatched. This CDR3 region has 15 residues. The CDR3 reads CASSWTSGGGQPQHF. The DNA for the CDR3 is TGCGCCAGCAGCTGGACTTCAGGGGGCGGTCAGCCCCAGCATTTT.

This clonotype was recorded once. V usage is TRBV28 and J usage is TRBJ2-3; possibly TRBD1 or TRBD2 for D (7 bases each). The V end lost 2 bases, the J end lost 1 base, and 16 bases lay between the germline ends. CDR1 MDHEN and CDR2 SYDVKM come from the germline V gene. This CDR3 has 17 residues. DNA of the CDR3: TGTGCCAGCAGTTTAAGGGGCAGGGGGAGGGGCACAGATACGCAGTATTTT. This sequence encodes CASSLRGRGRGTDTQYF.

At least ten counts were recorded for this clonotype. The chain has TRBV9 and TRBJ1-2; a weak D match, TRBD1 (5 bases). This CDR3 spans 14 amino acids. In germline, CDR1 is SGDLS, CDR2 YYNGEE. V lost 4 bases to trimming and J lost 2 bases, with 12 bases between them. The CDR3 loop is CASSLGTENYGYTF. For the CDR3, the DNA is TGTGCCAGCAGCCTGGGGACGGAGAACTATGGCTACACCTTC.

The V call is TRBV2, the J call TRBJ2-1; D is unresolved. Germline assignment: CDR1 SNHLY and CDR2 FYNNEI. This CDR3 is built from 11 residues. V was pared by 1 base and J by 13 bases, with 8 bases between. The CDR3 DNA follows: TGTGCCAGCAGTGAAGGCCGGATACAGTTCTTC. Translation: CASSEGRIQFF.

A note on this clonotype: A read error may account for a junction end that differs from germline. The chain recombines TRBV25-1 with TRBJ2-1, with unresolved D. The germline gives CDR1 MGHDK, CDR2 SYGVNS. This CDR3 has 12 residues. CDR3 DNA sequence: TGTGCCAGAAGTGGAGCCCTGGCGGAGCAGTTCTTC. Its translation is CARSGALAEQFF.

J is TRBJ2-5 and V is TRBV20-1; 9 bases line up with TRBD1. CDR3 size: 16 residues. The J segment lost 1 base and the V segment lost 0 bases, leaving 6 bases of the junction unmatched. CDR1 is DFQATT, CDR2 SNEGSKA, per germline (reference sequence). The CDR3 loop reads CSARDNTGGPQETQYF. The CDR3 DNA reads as TGCAGTGCTAGAGATAATACAGGGGGCCCCCAAGAGACCCAGTACTTC.